The 13 T cell receptor beta chains below come from one sample, sequenced in a study of T cells after yellow fever vaccination. TCRdb re-called the 5' RACE reads through MiXCR, storing one row per CDR3 protein. The sample lists some 200,000 distinct CDR3 sequences, approximately 3.3% occurring once. The material sequenced was CD4+ T cells sorted from PBMCs, taken 10 days after the yellow fever booster vaccination. These TCRs come from a man aged 18 to 30 who received the YFV17D yellow fever vaccine.

The sample holds many counts of this clonotype. This sequence joins TRBV12-3 or TRBV12-4 and TRBJ2-7; TRBD1 might be the D (6 bases). This CDR3 is 14 amino acids long. V was pared by 2 bases and J by 3 bases, with 11 bases between. The CDR3 region is CASSLRGNDYEQYF. CDR3 DNA: TGTGCCAGCAGTTTAAGGGGGAACGACTACGAGCAGTACTTC.

V usage is TRBV3-1 and J usage is TRBJ2-7; perhaps D is TRBD1 or TRBD2 (5 bases each). Germline V gene sequence: CDR1 LGHDT, CDR2 YNNKEL (reference sequence). Between the trimmed V and J ends, which lost 1 base and 4 bases, there was a span of 8 bases. There are 13 residues in the CDR3. The CDR3 sequence is CASSQGGAYEQYF. The CDR3 region has the DNA TGTGCCAGCAGCCAAGGAGGGGCGTACGAGCAGTACTTC.

This clonotype has a handful of counts. V is TRBV6-1 and J is TRBJ2-1, with TRBD2 matching over 11 bases. CDR1 and CDR2 (germline): MNHNS, SASEGT. CDR3 size: 14 residues. J gave up 6 bases and V 7 bases, and 5 bases lay outside the gene matches. The CDR3 region is CASTLLAGGNEQFF. In nucleotides, the CDR3 is TGTGCCAGCACCCTCCTAGCGGGGGGCAATGAGCAGTTCTTC.

J is TRBJ1-2 and V is TRBV2; the D is unclear. The V end lost 7 bases, the J end lost 7 bases, and 22 bases lay between the germline ends. The CDR3 totals 15 residues. The V gene's germline CDR1 is SNHLY and CDR2 FYNNEI. The CDR3 nucleotides read TGTGCCAGCATTTATTCGACGGGGAGCGCCGCTGGCTACACCTTC. It codes for CASIYSTGSAAGYTF.

This clonotype has a count of ten or more. The genes are TRBV7-2 and TRBJ2-2; 7 bases fit TRBD1. With 3 bases clipped from V and 0 bases from J, the junction kept 7 bases outside the gene matches. CDR1 and CDR2 from the germline V gene are SGHTA and FQGNSA. The CDR3 sequence is 17 residues long. CDR3 residues: CASSLYTGTANTGELFF. DNA for the CDR3: TGTGCCAGCAGCTTGTACACCGGGACAGCGAACACCGGGGAGCTGTTTTTT.

A few counts support this clonotype. The V gene is TRBV4-3, the J gene TRBJ2-1; 10 bases match TRBD1. CDR1 and CDR2 (germline): LGHNA, YSLEER. V trimming: 1 base; J trimming: 3 bases; junction bases outside the gene matches: 0. CDR3 size: 15 residues. This CDR3 reads CASSQGTGGYNEQFF. In nucleotides, the CDR3 is TGCGCCAGCAGCCAAGGGACAGGGGGCTACAATGAGCAGTTCTTC.

J is TRBJ2-2 and V is TRBV5-1; possibly TRBD1 for D (5 bases). Trimming left V 0 bases short and J 3 bases short, with 15 bases between. The CDR3 is 17 amino acids. Germline CDR1 reads SGHRS; CDR2 reads YFSETQ. The CDR3 here is CASSLEGRDEYTGELFF. CDR3 bases: TGCGCCAGCAGCTTGGAGGGCAGGGATGAGTACACCGGGGAGCTGTTTTTT.

The chain couples TRBV30 to TRBJ2-3; possibly TRBD1 or TRBD2 for D (6 bases each). The CDR3 has 12 amino acids. The V end was cut by 5 bases, the J end by 4 bases, with 10 bases between. The germline gives CDR1 GTSNPN, CDR2 SVGIG (reference sequence). This CDR3 is CAWEGGSDTQYF. DNA of the CDR3: TGTGCCTGGGAGGGGGGCTCAGATACGCAGTATTTT.

This clonotype was detected many times. This chain joins TRBV7-3 and TRBJ2-3; 10 bases align to TRBD2. The V gene end was trimmed by 3 bases and the J gene end by 5 bases; junction bases not matched to a gene: 8. This CDR3 is built from 16 residues. Germline CDR1 and CDR2: SGHTA and FQGTGA. The CDR3 sequence: CASSFRQAGGQDTQYF. For the CDR3, the DNA is TGTGCCAGCAGCTTCCGCCAAGCGGGGGGGCAAGATACGCAGTATTTT. The whole variable domain, filled in from reference TRBV7-3 and TRBJ2-3, reads GAGVSQTPSNKVTEKGKYVELRCDPISGHTALYWYRQSLGQGPEFLIYFQGTGAADDSGLPNDRFFAVRPEGSVSTLKIQRTERGDSAVYLCASSFRQAGGQDTQYFGPGTRLTVL.

This clonotype has only a few counts. This CDR3 is CATSDRADTQYF. The CDR3 DNA is TGTGCCACCAGTGATCGTGCAGATACGCAGTATTTT. The gene calls are TRBV24-1 and TRBJ2-3; D is ambiguous. The CDR3 spans 12 residues. V lost 3 bases and J 4 bases, leaving 4 bases between the germline ends. The germline CDR1 and CDR2 sequences are KGHDR and SFDVKD.

V is TRBV6-2 or TRBV6-3 and J is TRBJ1-2, with a tentative D call TRBD1 (5 bases). Trimming cost V 7 bases and J 3 bases, with 18 bases left between them. This CDR3 has 15 residues. The germline V gene encodes CDR1 MNHEY and CDR2 SVGEGT. DNA for the CDR3: TGTGCCAGCATCCATCCGGGACTCGGGGACTATGGCTACACCTTC. It specifies CASIHPGLGDYGYTF.

A few counts support this clonotype. The chain is built from TRBV9 and TRBJ2-4; 7 nucleotides line up with TRBD1. Germline CDR1 reads SGDLS; CDR2 reads YYNGEE. After removal of 4 bases from V and 6 bases from J, the junction contained 10 bases not matched to a gene. This CDR3 comprises 15 residues. CDR3 residues: CASSLEGAGLNIQYF. CDR3 nucleotide sequence: TGTGCCAGCAGCCTAGAGGGGGCAGGGTTAAACATTCAGTACTTC. Combining the CDR3 with reference TRBV9 and TRBJ2-4 gives the whole variable domain DSGVTQTPKHLITATGQRVTLRCSPRSGDLSVYWYQQSLDQGLQFLIQYYNGEERAKGNILERFSAQQFPDLHSELNLSSLELGDSALYFCASSLEGAGLNIQYFGAGTRLSVL.

In this sample, this clonotype turned up a few times. This sequence joins TRBV20-1 and TRBJ2-3; tentatively, D is TRBD2 (5 bases). V was pared by 6 bases and J by 0 bases, with 7 bases between. The CDR3 is 12 amino acids. CDR1 and CDR2 from the germline V gene are DFQATT and SNEGSKA (reference sequence). This CDR3 is CSARLSTDTQYF. The CDR3 nucleotides read TGCAGTGCCAGACTAAGCACAGATACGCAGTATTTT.